The present TCR beta chain was sequenced within a study of CD8+CD57+ T cells in acquired aplastic anemia. With regard to this clonotype: Mismatch with germline at one junction end may stem from a read error.

CDR3 and TCR beta VDJ profiling relied on genomic DNA as the template. TCRdb processed the reads anew with MiXCR; each CDR3 protein has one entry. The sample has around 190,000 distinct CDR3 sequences, around 63% seen once. Germline CDR1 and CDR2: SGDLS and YYNGEE. The CDR3 runs 16 residues. V gene TRBV9 combines with J gene TRBJ1-1; D not resolved. The source material was sorted CD4+, CD8+, or CD8+CD57+ T cells (not recorded which) from PBMCs. The sequence was collected from a human donor in good health. CDR3: CASSVSGSRANTEAFF. The CDR3 nucleotides read TGCGCCAGCAGTGTCTCTGGCAGCCGGGCGAACACTGAAGCTTTCTTT.